Each of the 8 T cell receptor beta chains below was sequenced from the same sample in a study of molecular identifiers for immune sequencing clone quantification. From the PCR reads, TCRdb called clonotypes with MiXCR, one entry per CDR3 protein. Here the sample spans around 320,000 distinct CDR3 sequences, roughly a quarter being singletons. What was sequenced was naive CD8+ T cells from blood, with Jurkat cell RNA spiked in. Subset indicated: FACS-sorted CD8+CD4-CCR7+CD45RA+ naive T cells. The source of these receptors is a human donor in good health. Some libraries in this study had Jurkat cell RNA spiked in.

This clonotype has only a few counts. This chain links TRBV3-1 with TRBJ2-3; 14 bases fit TRBD2. The CDR3 runs 16 residues. The germline V gene encodes CDR1 LGHDT and CDR2 YNNKEL (reference sequence). The V gene end was trimmed by 4 bases and the J gene end by 11 bases; junction bases not matched to a gene: 11. The CDR3 region is CASSLLTSGRAGRQYF. CDR3 DNA: TGTGCCAGCAGCCTTCTGACTAGCGGGAGGGCCGGGAGGCAGTATTTT.

This clonotype showed up just a few times. The J gene is TRBJ2-7, the V gene TRBV4-1, with a possible D match to TRBD2 (6 bases). This CDR3 is 15 amino acids long. Germline CDR1 is MGHRA and CDR2 is YSYEKL. Trimming cost V 5 bases and J 0 bases, with 14 bases left between them. The CDR3 sequence is CASSTGVFASYEQYF. Here the CDR3 DNA reads TGCGCCAGCAGCACGGGGGTGTTTGCCTCCTACGAGCAGTACTTC.

This clonotype was observed once. In DNA, the CDR3 is TGTGCCAGCAGCTACTTCACCACAGGGAATAATTCACCCCTCCACTTT. Its translation: CASSYFTTGNNSPLHF. This chain joins TRBV5-6 and TRBJ1-6; perhaps TRBD1 as D (6 bases). Trimming shortened V by 3 bases and J by 5 bases, and 15 bases separated the two germline ends. CDR3 length: 16 amino acids. Germline CDR1 and CDR2: SGHDT and YYEEEE.

A note on this clonotype: It may be a read error: a sequence one base away is much more abundant. J is TRBJ2-3 and V is TRBV3-1; 8 nucleotides agree with TRBD2. Germline assignment: CDR1 LGHDT and CDR2 YNNKEL (reference sequence). Trimming cost V 3 bases and J 6 bases; bases outside gene matches: 14. The length of the CDR3 is 17 residues. CDR3 DNA: TGTGCCAGCAGCCATGAGGGAAGCGGGAGTCTCTCGGATACGCAGTATTTT. Translation: CASSHEGSGSLSDTQYF.

The chain links TRBV5-1 to TRBJ2-7; perhaps TRBD2 as D (5 bases). Trimming removed 4 bases at V and 2 bases at J, with 25 bases between. CDR3 length: 18 residues. Germline values: CDR1 SGHRS, CDR2 YFSETQ. The CDR3 reads CASSHSAGDTTTPYEQYF. CDR3 sequence (DNA): TGCGCCAGCAGCCACTCCGCGGGTGACACTACAACCCCCTACGAGCAGTACTTC.

The V gene is TRBV9, the J gene TRBJ1-5; D unclear. V lost 8 bases and J 4 bases, leaving 7 bases between the germline ends. The CDR3 totals 11 residues. CDR1 is SGDLS, CDR2 YYNGEE, per germline. The CDR3: CASGENQPQHF. The CDR3 coding sequence is TGTGCCAGTGGGGAGAATCAGCCCCAGCATTTT. Full variable domain (rest looked up from reference TRBV9 and TRBJ1-5): DSGVTQTPKHLITATGQRVTLRCSPRSGDLSVYWYQQSLDQGLQFLIQYYNGEERAKGNILERFSAQQFPDLHSELNLSSLELGDSALYFCASGENQPQHFGDGTRLSIL.

As for this clonotype: A clone one base away is much larger, so this may be a read error. The genes are TRBV19 and TRBJ2-7; D not certain. The V end lost 8 bases, the J end lost 0 bases, and 14 bases lay between the germline ends. Germline-derived CDR1 and CDR2 are LNHDA and SQIVND (reference sequence). The CDR3 is 14 residues long. CDR3 region: CASGSWTASYEQYF. The DNA of the CDR3 is TGTGCCAGTGGTTCGTGGACGGCCTCCTACGAGCAGTACTTC.

Details on this clonotype: It may be a read error: a sequence one base away is much more abundant. This chain links TRBV7-8 with TRBJ2-3; no clear D gene. The CDR3 sequence is 13 residues long. Germline assignment: CDR1 SGHVS and CDR2 FQNEAQ. CDR3 in amino acids: CVSSFRSTDTQYF. As DNA, the CDR3 is TGTGTCAGCAGCTTTAGGAGCACAGATACGCAGTATTTT.